A selection of T cell receptor beta chains follows, all from one sample in a study of human T cells and chemical hapten exposure. TCRdb processed the RACE reads anew with MiXCR; each CDR3 protein has one entry. The sample has some 45,000 distinct CDR3 sequences; approximately 9% are singletons. Sequences were derived from whole blood, sampled in connection with sensitization to the hapten diphenylcyclopropenone (DPC). The receptors were gathered from a woman in her thirties or forties with alopecia areata. Some clones in this sample may be carry-over from other donors' samples. The CDR3 runs from the conserved cysteine through the conserved F or W. The D gene is left open where the match is weak. Size tells how often a clone was seen (once, few, many) or the class of an expanded clone, and some rows leave it out.

d_call: NA
clone_size: many
v_call: TRBV19
j_call: TRBJ1-5
cdr3_aa: CATEGAWGGNQPQHF
cdr3_nt: TGTGCCACGGAAGGGGCCTGGGGAGGCAATCAGCCCCAGCATTTT

d_call: TRBD2
clone_size: many
v_call: TRBV5-1
j_call: TRBJ2-5
cdr3_aa: CASSVASGQETQYF
cdr3_nt: TGCGCCAGCAGCGTGGCTAGCGGCCAAGAGACCCAGTACTTC

d_call: NA
clone_size: NA
v_call: TRBV5-4
j_call: TRBJ1-1
cdr3_aa: CASSLDRHTEAFF
cdr3_nt: TGTGCCAGCAGCTTAGACAGACACACTGAAGCTTTCTTT

d_call: NA
clone_size: many
v_call: TRBV7-9
j_call: TRBJ2-5
cdr3_aa: CASSSPSETQYF
cdr3_nt: TGTGCCAGCAGCTCTCCCTCGGAGACCCAGTACTTC

d_call: TRBD1
clone_size: few
v_call: TRBV5-4
j_call: TRBJ2-7
cdr3_aa: CASSLEGQRSSEQYF
cdr3_nt: TGTGCCAGCAGCTTGGAGGGACAGAGGAGTTCGGAGCAGTACTTC

d_call: NA
clone_size: many
v_call: TRBV2
j_call: TRBJ2-1
cdr3_aa: CASSEGLYSYNEQFF
cdr3_nt: TGTGCCAGCAGTGAAGGACTCTACTCCTACAATGAGCAGTTCTTC

d_call: NA
clone_size: many
v_call: TRBV6-1
j_call: TRBJ1-1
cdr3_aa: CASSEWQGDTEAFF
cdr3_nt: TGTGCCAGCAGTGAGTGGCAGGGCGACACTGAAGCTTTCTTT

d_call: NA
clone_size: many
v_call: TRBV5-1
j_call: TRBJ2-3
cdr3_aa: CASSLPTQTDTQYF
cdr3_nt: TGCGCCAGCAGCTTACCTACGCAAACAGATACGCAGTATTTT

d_call: NA
clone_size: many
v_call: TRBV7-2
j_call: TRBJ1-4
cdr3_aa: CASSSGAKREKLFF
cdr3_nt: TGTGCCAGCAGCTCCGGGGCGAAACGAGAAAAACTGTTTTTT

d_call: NA
clone_size: many
v_call: TRBV14
j_call: TRBJ1-1
cdr3_aa: CASWSGLLGYTEAFF
cdr3_nt: TGTGCCAGTTGGTCCGGGCTCCTGGGATACACTGAAGCTTTCTTT